Listed here are 16 T cell receptor beta chains from one sample, sequenced in a study of blood T cell repertoires in COVID-19. Method: immunoSEQ multiplex PCR; TCRdb's copy keeps in-frame clones and lacks some. The table shows hundreds of thousands of clones, with 88% occurring only once. Input material: PBMCs or T cells enriched from blood (not recorded which). The receptors here all came from a woman aged 45 to 65 who had recovered from COVID-19.

The V and J genes are TRBV5-5 and TRBJ2-3; 10 bases are shared with TRBD2. Unmatched junction bases numbered 6, after V lost 4 bases and J lost 4 bases. The CDR3 consists of 15 residues. CDR1 SGHKS and CDR2 YYEKEE come from the germline V gene (reference sequence). The CDR3 DNA is TGTGCCAGCAGCCCAGGACTAGCGGAGTCAGATACGCAGTATTTT. This encodes CASSPGLAESDTQYF.

The rearrangement joins TRBV3-1 (or the pseudogene TRBV3-2) to TRBJ2-7; 13 bases are a match to TRBD2. The V and J ends lost 1 base and 6 bases, in that order; junction bases with no gene match: 3. This CDR3 spans 15 amino acids. In germline, CDR1 is LGHDT, CDR2 YNNKEL (reference sequence). CDR3 amino acids: CASSQGTSGRTEQYF. In nucleotides, the CDR3 is TGTGCCAGCAGCCAAGGGACTAGCGGGAGAACCGAGCAGTACTTC.

As DNA, the CDR3 is TGTGCCATCAGTGGGCCACAGGGGGTTGAGGAGACCCAGTACTTC. Its translation is CAISGPQGVEETQYF. The V call is TRBV10-3, the J call TRBJ2-5, with 8 bases aligning to TRBD1. The CDR3 runs 15 residues. Germline V lookup: CDR1 ENHRY, CDR2 SYGVKD. With 4 bases clipped from V and 5 bases from J, the junction kept 9 bases outside the gene matches.

The CDR3 DNA reads as TGTGCCAGCAGTTTAGTAGGGGCCGGAAACACCATATATTTT. It translates to CASSLVGAGNTIYF. The chain has TRBV28 and TRBJ1-3, with D possibly matching TRBD1 (5 bases). Germline V CDR1 and CDR2: MDHEN, SYDVKM. The V end lost 2 bases, the J end lost 4 bases, and 9 bases lay between the germline ends. The CDR3 has 14 amino acids.

V usage is TRBV28 and J usage is TRBJ1-2, with D hard to call. V was shortened by 7 bases and J by 2 bases, with 14 bases between the two germline ends. There are 14 residues in the CDR3. Germline V gene data show CDR1 as MDHEN and CDR2 as SYDVKM. The CDR3 loop reads CASTISRRNYGYTF. CDR3 coding DNA: TGTGCCAGCACCATTAGTCGGAGAAACTATGGCTACACCTTC.

For the CDR3, the DNA is TGTGCCAGCAGTTTAGACAGGCATTCACCCCTCCACTTT. This codes for CASSLDRHSPLHF. This chain uses TRBV28 with TRBJ1-6; tentatively, D is TRBD1 (6 bases). V was cut by 2 bases and J by 8 bases, with 7 bases left in between. This CDR3 region has 13 residues. Germline V CDR1 and CDR2: MDHEN, SYDVKM.

This clone turned up a few times. This rearrangement joins TRBV3-1 (or the pseudogene TRBV3-2) to TRBJ2-6; 8 bases map to TRBD1. There are 14 residues in the CDR3. The V gene end was trimmed by 2 bases and the J gene end by 12 bases; junction bases not matched to a gene: 6. CDR1 is LGHDT and CDR2 is YNNKEL in the germline V gene (reference sequence). CDR3 sequence: CASSQKNRGSVLTF. DNA of the CDR3: TGTGCCAGCAGCCAAAAAAACAGGGGGTCCGTCCTGACTTTC.

The rearrangement links TRBV30 to TRBJ1-1, with no clear D. The CDR3 consists of 13 residues. Trimming took off 3 bases at V and 4 bases at J, with 12 bases between the two ends. CDR1 and CDR2 (germline): GTSNPN, SVGIG (reference sequence). The chain's CDR3 is CAWSPRRGTEAFF. The CDR3 nucleotides are TGTGCCTGGAGCCCACGACGGGGCACTGAAGCTTTCTTT.

The chain recombines TRBV18 with TRBJ2-7; 8 bases map to TRBD1. The CDR3 has 16 residues. J lost 4 bases, V lost 4 bases, and 12 bases had no gene match. Germline V gives CDR1 KGHSH, CDR2 LQKENI. The chain's CDR3 is CASSLNGQGIGYEQYF. As DNA, the CDR3 is TGTGCCAGCTCACTAAACGGACAGGGCATAGGGTACGAGCAGTACTTC.

The chain recombines TRBV2 with TRBJ1-2, with 8 bases that match TRBD1. This CDR3 comprises 14 residues. Per the germline V gene, CDR1 is SNHLY and CDR2 is FYNNEI. Trimming took 4 bases from V and 0 from J; bases not matched to a gene: 1. This CDR3 is CASSAGGSNYGYTF. The CDR3 DNA is TGTGCCAGCAGTGCAGGGGGCTCTAACTATGGCTACACCTTC.

The chain combines TRBV28 with TRBJ1-2; tentatively, D is TRBD1 (6 bases). V was shortened by 5 bases and J by 2 bases, with 27 bases between the two germline ends. There are 19 residues in the CDR3. Germline loops: CDR1 MDHEN, CDR2 SYDVKM. The CDR3 DNA follows: TGTGCCAGCAGTACTCACCCGGGACAAGGGACCGAGGAAAACTATGGCTACACCTTC. It translates to CASSTHPGQGTEENYGYTF.

The genes are TRBV28 and TRBJ2-2; D unresolved. The V gene's germline CDR1 is MDHEN and CDR2 SYDVKM. The CDR3 loop spans 15 amino acids. V was clipped by 6 bases and J by 1 base, with 12 bases between them. CDR3 DNA sequence: TGTGCCAGCAGCTTCCTGAGACAGAACACCGGGGAGCTGTTTTTT. It codes for CASSFLRQNTGELFF.

The rearrangement joins TRBV28 to TRBJ1-1; 7 positions match TRBD1. The V and J ends lost 5 bases and 1 base, in that order; junction bases with no gene match: 4. Germline CDR1 and CDR2: MDHEN and SYDVKM. CDR3 length: 14 residues. CDR3 region: CASSLTGENTEAFF. CDR3 bases: TGTGCCAGCAGTCTTACAGGGGAGAACACTGAAGCTTTCTTT.

V and J are TRBV4-2 and TRBJ2-7; perhaps TRBD2 as D (6 bases). CDR1 is LGHNA and CDR2 is YNFKEQ in the germline V gene. V was pared by 6 bases and J by 3 bases, with 18 bases between. The CDR3 length is 15 residues. The CDR3 protein is CASSLGSGGIYEQYF. DNA of the CDR3: TGTGCCAGCAGTCTCGGCTCTGGCGGGATCTACGAGCAGTACTTC.

The genes are TRBV12-5 and TRBJ2-7; 10 bases fit TRBD1. With 6 bases clipped from V and 2 bases from J, the junction kept 7 bases outside the gene matches. Germline lookup yields CDR1 LGHNT and CDR2 FRNRAP. This CDR3 has 15 residues. The CDR3 loop is CASGRGTGDAYEQYF. DNA of the CDR3: TGTGCTAGTGGCCGAGGGACAGGGGATGCCTACGAGCAGTACTTC.

The gene calls are TRBV27 and TRBJ2-7; TRBD1 matches at 9 bases. This CDR3 spans 13 amino acids. V gave up 8 bases and J gave up 4 bases; unmatched junction bases: 6. From germline, CDR1 is MNHEY and CDR2 SMNVEV (reference sequence). The CDR3 coding sequence is TGTGCCAGCTCCCGGGACAGGGTATACGAGCAGTACTTC. It encodes CASSRDRVYEQYF.